One and the same sample provided the 19 T cell receptor beta chains below, sequenced in a study of T cells in Graves' hyperthyroidism and ophthalmopathy. RNA transcripts were the template for amplifying TCR beta CDR3 regions. A set of HTBI primers served as the primers for a first-round RT-PCR of the TCR CDR3. TCRdb itself ran the multiplex PCR reads through MiXCR, one entry per CDR3 protein. The sample has hundreds of thousands of distinct CDR3 sequences, approximately 23% seen once. Material: blood. The receptors stem from a middle-aged woman with Graves' ophthalmopathy.

V and J are TRBV5-1 and TRBJ2-2, with no clear D. Germline CDR1 reads SGHRS; CDR2 reads YFSETQ. Trimming cost V 1 base and J 1 base, with 11 bases left between them. This CDR3 has 16 amino acids. The CDR3 sequence: CASSLNGQGNTGELFF. CDR3 nucleotide sequence: TGCGCCAGCAGCTTGAACGGCCAAGGGAACACCGGGGAGCTGTTTTTT. The complete variable domain, with remaining parts taken from reference TRBV5-1 and TRBJ2-2, reads KAGVTQTPRYLIKTRGQQVTLSCSPISGHRSVSWYQQTPGQGLQFLFEYFSETQRNKGNFPGRFSGRQFSNSRSEMNVSTLELGDSALYLCASSLNGQGNTGELFFGEGSRLTVL.

Ten or more counts support this clonotype. The rearrangement uses TRBV28 and TRBJ1-5; no definite D call. The CDR3 runs to 15 residues. V dropped 4 bases and J dropped 11 bases, with 21 bases sitting between them. In germline, CDR1 is MDHEN, CDR2 SYDVKM. This CDR3 is CASSSIRTARSAQHF. The CDR3 coding sequence is TGTGCCAGCAGTTCGATCCGGACGGCCCGGTCGGCCCAGCATTTT.

This clonotype was detected only once. J is TRBJ2-5 and V is TRBV6-1; D is perhaps TRBD1 (7 bases). The CDR3 is 15 amino acids. Germline loops: CDR1 MNHNS, CDR2 SASEGT. Between the trimmed V and J ends, which lost 4 bases and 3 bases, there was a span of 15 bases. DNA of the CDR3: TGTGCCAGCAGTGGACTAGACAGGGACGAAGAGACCCAGTACTTC. This encodes CASSGLDRDEETQYF.

This clonotype was counted ten times or more. The chain carries TRBV7-9 and TRBJ2-7; 7 positions agree with TRBD2. CDR1 SEHNR and CDR2 FQNEAQ come from the germline V gene (reference sequence). V lost 5 bases, J lost 7 bases, and 14 bases stayed unmatched. The CDR3 is 15 residues long. The CDR3, as DNA: TGTGCCAGCAGCCCGGGACTACTCCTGTCGGGGGAGCAGTACTTC. Amino acids: CASSPGLLLSGEQYF.

This clonotype was counted many times. The V call is TRBV29-1, the J call TRBJ2-5; possible D gene TRBD2, 6 bases. V lost 0 bases and J lost 9, with 17 bases in between. The CDR3 runs to 14 residues. Germline V gene sequence: CDR1 SQVTM, CDR2 ANQGSEA. The CDR3 nucleotides are TGCAGCGTTGAAGAAAGTAGCGGCCCTGGGGCCCAGTACTTC. This sequence encodes CSVEESSGPGAQYF.

This clonotype has a count of ten or more. The V and J genes are TRBV29-1 and TRBJ2-7, with 7 bases lining up with TRBD1. The germline gives CDR1 SQVTM, CDR2 ANQGSEA. The trim removed 6 bases at V and 6 bases at J, leaving 11 bases unmatched. There are 13 residues in the CDR3. CDR3 in DNA: TGCAGCGTCGAGGGGGCAATTGCTGGCGAGCAGTACTTC. Encoded protein: CSVEGAIAGEQYF.

The chain carries TRBV7-3 and TRBJ2-2, with a tentative D call TRBD2 (5 bases). V dropped 1 base and J dropped 1 base, with 10 bases sitting between them. Germline values: CDR1 SGHTA, CDR2 FQGTGA. This CDR3 is 16 amino acids long. The DNA of the CDR3 is TGTGCCAGCAGCTTAAATTCTGGAGGGAACACCGGGGAGCTGTTTTTT. This sequence encodes CASSLNSGGNTGELFF.

The chain employs TRBV28 and TRBJ1-5; 9 nucleotides align to TRBD1. V gave up 5 bases and J gave up 6 bases; unmatched junction bases: 5. The CDR3 consists of 14 residues. Looked up from germline, CDR1 is MDHEN and CDR2 is SYDVKM. The CDR3 DNA reads as TGTGCCAGCAGTGCACAGGGGGCCTCTCAGCCCCAGCATTTT. It translates to CASSAQGASQPQHF.

The sample holds a few counts of this clonotype. The rearrangement uses TRBV18 and TRBJ2-5; D unresolved. CDR1 KGHSH and CDR2 LQKENI come from the germline V gene. The V and J ends lost 0 bases and 9 bases respectively, with 20 bases between them. The CDR3 length is 16 residues. This chain's CDR3 is CASSPPDQVTVWAQYF. CDR3 DNA sequence: TGTGCCAGCTCACCACCGGACCAGGTGACTGTGTGGGCCCAGTACTTC.

This clonotype was counted at least ten times. Relative to the germline gene, one junction end is altered; a read error may explain this. The V call is TRBV5-1, the J call TRBJ2-7; TRBD1 aligns across 7 bases. CDR1 and CDR2 from the germline V gene are SGHRS and YFSETQ. This CDR3 region has 14 residues. The CDR3 here is CASSLTGSSYEQYF. CDR3 sequence (DNA): TGTGCCAGCAGTTTGACAGGGAGCTCCTACGAGCAGTACTTC.

This clonotype has a single count. Written as DNA, the CDR3 is TGTGCCACCAGTGATTTGCGGACAGGGACGGGGGCCAACGTCCTGACTTTC. Amino acid sequence: CATSDLRTGTGANVLTF. The chain carries TRBV24-1 and TRBJ2-6; 8 bases match TRBD1. The CDR3 extends over 17 amino acids. The germline CDR1 and CDR2 sequences are KGHDR and SFDVKD. V lost 0 bases and J lost 4; bases outside the gene matches: 4.

This clonotype was seen at least ten times. The V and J genes are TRBV4-2 and TRBJ2-1; 9 bases map to TRBD2. Germline trimming cut 3 bases from V and 4 bases from J; bases unmatched to any gene: 7. In germline, CDR1 is LGHNA, CDR2 YNFKEQ. The CDR3 covers 16 residues. As DNA, the CDR3 is TGTGCCAGCAGCCAGAGGTTAGCGGGAGTTTACAATGAGCAGTTCTTC. It is translated as CASSQRLAGVYNEQFF.

This clonotype was found many times. V and J are TRBV6-2 or TRBV6-3 and TRBJ1-2, with 8 bases matching TRBD1. CDR3 length: 15 amino acids. The germline V gene has CDR1 MNHEY and CDR2 SVGEGT. With V trimmed by 2 bases and J by 0 bases, 2 bases remained unmatched. The CDR3 DNA sequence: TGTGCCAGCAGTTACGTGACAGGGGCTAACTATGGCTACACCTTC. Protein sequence: CASSYVTGANYGYTF.

Many counts were recorded for this clonotype. Here the CDR3 DNA reads TGCGCCAGCAGCGTGGGACAGATCTCCTACAATGAGCAGTTCTTC. It encodes CASSVGQISYNEQFF. This chain joins TRBV5-1 and TRBJ2-1; TRBD1 matches 7 bases. The junction had 4 bases not matched to a gene; V was cut back by 4 bases and J by 0 bases. Looked up from germline, CDR1 is SGHRS and CDR2 is YFSETQ. This CDR3 has 15 amino acids. The whole variable domain, filled in from reference TRBV5-1 and TRBJ2-1, reads KAGVTQTPRYLIKTRGQQVTLSCSPISGHRSVSWYQQTPGQGLQFLFEYFSETQRNKGNFPGRFSGRQFSNSRSEMNVSTLELGDSALYLCASSVGQISYNEQFFGPGTRLTVL.

This clonotype has a count of ten or more. This sequence joins TRBV6-1 and TRBJ1-5; no reliable D call. The germline gives CDR1 MNHNS, CDR2 SASEGT. The CDR3 totals 13 residues. Deletions cut 3 bases from V and 2 bases from J, with 5 bases between. The CDR3 nucleotides are TGTGCCAGCAGTGACCAGGGCAATCAGCCCCAGCATTTT. This encodes CASSDQGNQPQHF.

The table lists this clonotype with many counts. The chain has TRBV3-1 and TRBJ1-2; D perhaps matches TRBD1 (5 bases). Trimming cost V 6 bases and J 2 bases, with 13 bases left between them. CDR3 length: 14 residues. Germline V gives CDR1 LGHDT, CDR2 YNNKEL (reference sequence). CDR3: CASRTRGDNYGYTF. CDR3 in DNA: TGTGCCAGCAGAACAAGAGGGGACAACTATGGCTACACCTTC.

This clonotype was seen many times. The chain has TRBV7-2 and TRBJ1-1, with 7 bases matching TRBD1. CDR3 length: 14 amino acids. The J segment lost 4 bases and the V segment lost 7 bases, leaving 9 bases of the junction unmatched. CDR1 is SGHTA and CDR2 is FQGNSA in the germline V gene. The chain's CDR3 is CASTATGKITEAFF. The CDR3 DNA reads TGTGCCAGCACCGCGACAGGGAAGATCACTGAAGCTTTCTTT. Full variable domain (rest looked up from reference TRBV7-2 and TRBJ1-1): GAGVSQSPSNKVTEKGKDVELRCDPISGHTALYWYRQSLGQGLEFLIYFQGNSAPDKSGLPSDRFSAERTGGSVSTLTIQRTQQEDSAVYLCASTATGKITEAFFGQGTRLTVV.

V usage is TRBV12-3 or TRBV12-4 and J usage is TRBJ1-3; 7 nucleotides agree with TRBD1. The V gene end was trimmed by 1 base and the J gene end by 0 bases; junction bases not matched to a gene: 6. The CDR3 loop spans 17 amino acids. The CDR3 bases are TGTGCCAGCAGTTTAGGGGGACAGCGATTCTCTGGAAACACCATATATTTT. It is translated as CASSLGGQRFSGNTIYF.

This clonotype occurred a few times. The genes are TRBV7-3 and TRBJ2-2; maybe TRBD2 (6 bases). The CDR3 spans 13 residues. Deletions cut 4 bases from V and 8 bases from J, with 11 bases between. The germline gives CDR1 SGHTA, CDR2 FQGTGA. The CDR3: CASSSAGSGELFF. DNA for the CDR3: TGTGCCAGCAGCTCCGCGGGGTCAGGGGAGCTGTTTTTT. Supplemented by reference TRBV7-3 and TRBJ2-2, the full variable domain reads GAGVSQTPSNKVTEKGKYVELRCDPISGHTALYWYRQSLGQGPEFLIYFQGTGAADDSGLPNDRFFAVRPEGSVSTLKIQRTERGDSAVYLCASSSAGSGELFFGEGSRLTVL.